This TCR beta chain appears in the sequencing data of a study of T cells in tumors after PD-1 blockade (dated by TCRdb to between 2018 and 2020). About the investigation overall: Exclusion criteria were prior checkpoint blockade, use of systemic immunosuppressants, or recent radiotherapy or other anti-cancer therapy within 4 weeks. Patients received pembrolizumab 200 mg every 3 weeks or cemiplimab 350 mg every 2 weeks. While on anti-PD-1 treatment, some of the patients also continued taking daily vismodegib 150 mg. An average of about 110,000 TCR templates (range about 21,000-257,772) and roughly 37,000 unique clonotypes was obtained for peripheral blood samples. Paired single-cell RNA and TCR sequencing was done in the study on site-matched tumors from patients with BCC or SCC, both before and after anti-PD-1 therapy. Bulk TCR sequencing was performed on around 10 peripheral blood samples from about 5 patients to compare blood and tumor clonotypes. Clinical response was assessed using RECIST version 1.1.

The immunoSEQ platform was used for deep TCRbeta sequencing. On the authors' methods: Only productive rearrangements were exported from the immunoSEQ Analyzer for further analysis. T cell phenotypes were assigned to bulk TCRbeta clonotypes by matching to single-cell RNA+TCR-seq clones sharing the same TCRbeta sequence. Clone enrichment in tumor was calculated as tumor frequency divided by PBMC frequency from bulk TCR sequencing. GLIPH was used to group TCRs into specificity groups, clusters of distinct TCRs likely recognizing common antigens via shared CDR3 motifs. TCRdb mirrors the immuneACCESS table, restricted to in-frame sequences. Some clones are absent from its copies; in checked studies, under half trace to an unresolved V gene, and the reason for the others is unknown. V and J calls plus clone size are reproduced from that table; the DNA served to infer D and trimming. This sample comprises around 50,000 clones, about four fifths of them detected only once. Approximately 15% of the sample rests with the top ten.

The intended sense of this specimen's time point label: before anti-PD-1 therapy. For bulk TCRbeta sequencing, genomic DNA was extracted from tumor biopsies or peripheral blood, and input amounts ranged from roughly 616 ng to 6,004 ng. Every patient was a poor candidate for surgical resection and had histologically proven advanced or metastatic basal or squamous cell carcinoma. Of the 10 or so patients making up the basal cell carcinoma cohort, 8 or 9 underwent bulk tumor TCR sequencing. What the research found in general, with its limitations: Approximately 41% of TCR clonotypes from the tumor were detected in blood, and certain novel exhausted tumor clones were present in blood collected before treatment, which suggests recruitment from the periphery. Where the novel T cell clones came from was not identified, and possible sources could include lymphoid organs or rare unexpanded clones inside the tumor or in the tumor periphery.

About this clone itself: Its antigen remains undetermined. No base quality information exists; no much larger clone differs at one position.

The receptor was isolated from a human donor with basal cell carcinoma. The sample consisted of PBMCs, taken before anti-PD-1 treatment.

The CDR3 reads CASSEGLAGGSSTDTQYF. The bases are TGTGCCAGCAGCGAGGGACTAGCGGGGGGCAGTAGCACAGATACGCAGTATTTT. The chain is encoded by TRBV7-6 joined to TRBJ2-3; 15 junctional bases match TRBD2. The germline V and J ends show losses of 5 bases and 0 bases respectively, and no gene match explains 6 bases of the junction. The germline V gene specifies SGHVS as CDR1 and FNYEAQ as CDR2. Measured from the cysteine to the phenylalanine, the CDR3 is 18 residues long. The sequence is cut down to CDR3 DNA, 54 bases in frame from base 1.